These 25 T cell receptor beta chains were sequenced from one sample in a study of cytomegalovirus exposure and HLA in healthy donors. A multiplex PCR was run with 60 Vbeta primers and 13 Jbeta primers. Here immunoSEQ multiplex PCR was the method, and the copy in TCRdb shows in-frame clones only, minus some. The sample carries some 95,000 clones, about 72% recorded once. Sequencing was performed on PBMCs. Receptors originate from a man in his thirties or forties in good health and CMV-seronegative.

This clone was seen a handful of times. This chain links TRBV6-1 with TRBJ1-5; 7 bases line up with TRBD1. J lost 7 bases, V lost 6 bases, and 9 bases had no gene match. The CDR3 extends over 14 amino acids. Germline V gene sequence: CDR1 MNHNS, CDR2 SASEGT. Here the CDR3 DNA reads TGTGCCAGCAGGGACAGGATAGGGCAACAGCCCCAGCATTTT. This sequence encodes CASRDRIGQQPQHF.

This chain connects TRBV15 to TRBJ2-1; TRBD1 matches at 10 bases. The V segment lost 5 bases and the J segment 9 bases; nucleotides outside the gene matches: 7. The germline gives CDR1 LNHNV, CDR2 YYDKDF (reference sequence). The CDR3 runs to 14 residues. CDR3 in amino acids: CATSSPGTGVEQFF. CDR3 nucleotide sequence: TGTGCCACCAGCTCTCCCGGGACAGGGGTTGAGCAGTTCTTC. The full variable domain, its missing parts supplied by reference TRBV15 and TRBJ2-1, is DAMVIQNPRYQVTQFGKPVTLSCSQTLNHNVMYWYQQKSSQAPKLLFHYYDKDFNNEADTPDNFQSRRPNTSFCFLDIRSPGLGDTAMYLCATSSPGTGVEQFFGPGTRLTVL.

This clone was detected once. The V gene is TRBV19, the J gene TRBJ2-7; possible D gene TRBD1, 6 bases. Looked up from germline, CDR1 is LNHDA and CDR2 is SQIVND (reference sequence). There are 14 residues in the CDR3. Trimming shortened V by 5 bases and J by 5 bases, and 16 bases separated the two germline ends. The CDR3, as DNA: TGTGCCAGTAGTCCCTCCAGGGGTATGGACGAGCAGTACTTC. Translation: CASSPSRGMDEQYF.

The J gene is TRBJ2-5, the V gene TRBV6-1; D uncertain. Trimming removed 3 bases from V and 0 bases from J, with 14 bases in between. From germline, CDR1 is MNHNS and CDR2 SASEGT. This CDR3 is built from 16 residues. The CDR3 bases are TGTGCCAGCAGTGACGTTGGCCAGATGTACCAAGAGACCCAGTACTTC. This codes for CASSDVGQMYQETQYF.

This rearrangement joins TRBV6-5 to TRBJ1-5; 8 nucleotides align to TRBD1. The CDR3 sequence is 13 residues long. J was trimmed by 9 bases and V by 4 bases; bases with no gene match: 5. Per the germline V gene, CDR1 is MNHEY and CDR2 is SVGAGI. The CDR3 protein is CASSSQGGWPQHF. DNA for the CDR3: TGTGCCAGCAGTTCACAGGGGGGCTGGCCCCAGCATTTT.

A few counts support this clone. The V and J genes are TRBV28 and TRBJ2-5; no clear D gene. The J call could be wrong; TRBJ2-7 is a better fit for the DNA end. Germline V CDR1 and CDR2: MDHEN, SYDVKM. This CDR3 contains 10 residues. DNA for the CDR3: TGTGCCACCTGGGGCTACGAGCAGTACTTC. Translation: CATWGYEQYF.

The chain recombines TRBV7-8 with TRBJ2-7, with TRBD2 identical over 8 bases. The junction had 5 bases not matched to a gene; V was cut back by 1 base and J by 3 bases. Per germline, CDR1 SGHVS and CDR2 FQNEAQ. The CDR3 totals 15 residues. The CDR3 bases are TGTGCCAGCAGCTTAGTCGGGGGACTAGTCTACGAGCAGTACTTC. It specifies CASSLVGGLVYEQYF.

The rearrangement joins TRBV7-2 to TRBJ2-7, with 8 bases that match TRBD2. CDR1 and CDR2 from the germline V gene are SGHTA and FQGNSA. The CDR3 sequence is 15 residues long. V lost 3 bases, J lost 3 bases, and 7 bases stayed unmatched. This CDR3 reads CASSFRASGSYEQYF. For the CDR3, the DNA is TGTGCCAGCAGCTTCAGGGCAAGCGGGAGCTACGAGCAGTACTTC.

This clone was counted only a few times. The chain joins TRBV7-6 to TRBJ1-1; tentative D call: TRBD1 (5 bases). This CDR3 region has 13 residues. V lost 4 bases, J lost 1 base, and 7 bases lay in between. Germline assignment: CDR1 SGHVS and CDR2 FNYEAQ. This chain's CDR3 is CASSSQGNTEAFF. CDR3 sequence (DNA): TGTGCCAGCAGCTCGCAGGGGAACACTGAAGCTTTCTTT.

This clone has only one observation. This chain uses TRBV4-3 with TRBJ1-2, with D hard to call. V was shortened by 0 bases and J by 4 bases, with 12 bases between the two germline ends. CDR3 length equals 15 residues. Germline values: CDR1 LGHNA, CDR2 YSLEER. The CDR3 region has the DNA TGCGCCAGCAGCCAAGATGGAGAGGAGTCCTATGGCTACACCTTC. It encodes CASSQDGEESYGYTF.

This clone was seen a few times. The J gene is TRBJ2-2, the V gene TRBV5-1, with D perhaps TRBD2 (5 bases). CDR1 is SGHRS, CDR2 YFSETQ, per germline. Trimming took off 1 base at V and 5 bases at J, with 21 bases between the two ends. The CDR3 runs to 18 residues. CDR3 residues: CASSLTPGTSGGTGELFF. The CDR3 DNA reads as TGCGCCAGCAGCTTGACCCCGGGAACCTCCGGCGGGACCGGGGAGCTGTTTTTT. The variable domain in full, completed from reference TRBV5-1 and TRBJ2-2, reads KAGVTQTPRYLIKTRGQQVTLSCSPISGHRSVSWYQQTPGQGLQFLFEYFSETQRNKGNFPGRFSGRQFSNSRSEMNVSTLELGDSALYLCASSLTPGTSGGTGELFFGEGSRLTVL.

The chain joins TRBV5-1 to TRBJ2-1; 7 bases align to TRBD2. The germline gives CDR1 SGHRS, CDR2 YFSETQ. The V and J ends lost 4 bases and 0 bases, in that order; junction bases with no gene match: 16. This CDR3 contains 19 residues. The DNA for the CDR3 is TGCGCCAGCAGCGCAGAGAATAGGGACTATCCGAGCTCCTACAATGAGCAGTTCTTC. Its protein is CASSAENRDYPSSYNEQFF.

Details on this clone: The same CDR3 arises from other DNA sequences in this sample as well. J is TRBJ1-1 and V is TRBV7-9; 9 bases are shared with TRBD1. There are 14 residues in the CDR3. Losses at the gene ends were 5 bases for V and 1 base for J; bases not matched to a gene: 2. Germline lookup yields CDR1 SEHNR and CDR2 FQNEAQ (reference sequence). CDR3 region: CASSLGQGNTEAFF. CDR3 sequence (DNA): TGTGCCAGCAGCCTGGGACAGGGGAACACTGAAGCTTTCTTT.

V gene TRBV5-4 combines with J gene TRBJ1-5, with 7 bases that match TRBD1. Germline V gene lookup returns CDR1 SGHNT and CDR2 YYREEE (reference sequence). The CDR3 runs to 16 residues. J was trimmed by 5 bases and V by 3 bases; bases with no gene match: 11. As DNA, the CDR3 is TGTGCCAGCAGCTCAAACAGGGGCCTCAACTATCAGCCCCAGCATTTT. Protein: CASSSNRGLNYQPQHF.

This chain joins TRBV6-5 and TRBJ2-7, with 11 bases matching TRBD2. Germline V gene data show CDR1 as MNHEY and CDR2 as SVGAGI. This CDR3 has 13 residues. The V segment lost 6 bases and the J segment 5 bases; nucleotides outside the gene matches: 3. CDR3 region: CASSRGLADEQYF. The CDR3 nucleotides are TGTGCCAGCAGCCGGGGACTAGCGGACGAGCAGTACTTC.

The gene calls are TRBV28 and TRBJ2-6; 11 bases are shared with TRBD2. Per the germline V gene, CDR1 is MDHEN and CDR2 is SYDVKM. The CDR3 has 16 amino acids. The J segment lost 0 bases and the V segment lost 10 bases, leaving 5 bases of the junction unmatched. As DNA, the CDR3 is TGTGCCATCCTAGCGGGAGGTGCCTCTGGGGCCAACGTCCTGACTTTC. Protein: CAILAGGASGANVLTF.

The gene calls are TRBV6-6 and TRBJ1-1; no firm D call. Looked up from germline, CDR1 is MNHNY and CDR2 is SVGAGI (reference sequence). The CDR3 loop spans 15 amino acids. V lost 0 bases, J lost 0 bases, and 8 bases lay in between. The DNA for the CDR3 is TGTGCCAGCAGTTACTCGCCAGGATTGAACACTGAAGCTTTCTTT. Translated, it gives CASSYSPGLNTEAFF.

CDR3 nucleotide sequence: TGCGCCAGCAGCTTCCAGGGCCCAGATACGCAGTATTTT. It translates to CASSFQGPDTQYF. This chain links TRBV5-1 with TRBJ2-3; D is possibly TRBD1 (5 bases). Germline CDR1 reads SGHRS; CDR2 reads YFSETQ. There are 13 residues in the CDR3. V dropped 2 bases and J dropped 4 bases, with 8 bases sitting between them.

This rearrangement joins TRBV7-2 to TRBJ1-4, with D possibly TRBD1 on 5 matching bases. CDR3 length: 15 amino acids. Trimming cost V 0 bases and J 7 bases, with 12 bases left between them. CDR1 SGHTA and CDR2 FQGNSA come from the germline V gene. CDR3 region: CASSLAPGMGEKLFF. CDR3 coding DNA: TGTGCCAGCAGCTTAGCGCCAGGGATGGGTGAAAAACTGTTTTTT. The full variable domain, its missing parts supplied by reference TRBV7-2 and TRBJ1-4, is GAGVSQSPSNKVTEKGKDVELRCDPISGHTALYWYRQSLGQGLEFLIYFQGNSAPDKSGLPSDRFSAERTGGSVSTLTIQRTQQEDSAVYLCASSLAPGMGEKLFFGSGTQLSVL.

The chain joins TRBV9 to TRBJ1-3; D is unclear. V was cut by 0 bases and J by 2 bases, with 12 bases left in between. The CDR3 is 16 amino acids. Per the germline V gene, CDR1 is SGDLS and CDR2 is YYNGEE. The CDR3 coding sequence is TGTGCCAGCAGCGTAGGTCCCTCGACTGCTGGAAACACCATATATTTT. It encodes CASSVGPSTAGNTIYF.

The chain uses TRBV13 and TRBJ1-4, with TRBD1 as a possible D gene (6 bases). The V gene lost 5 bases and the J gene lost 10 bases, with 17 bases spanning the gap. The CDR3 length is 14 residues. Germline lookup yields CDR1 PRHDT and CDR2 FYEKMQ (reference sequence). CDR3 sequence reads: CASSNRDTFGKLFF. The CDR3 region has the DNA TGTGCCAGCAGCAACCGGGACACTTTCGGAAAACTGTTTTTT.

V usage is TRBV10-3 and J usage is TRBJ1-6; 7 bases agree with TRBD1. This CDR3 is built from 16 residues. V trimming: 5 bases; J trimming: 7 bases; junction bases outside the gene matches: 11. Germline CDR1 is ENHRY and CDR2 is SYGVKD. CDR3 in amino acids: CAISRNRDSDNSPLHF. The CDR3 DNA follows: TGTGCCATCAGTCGAAACCGGGACAGCGACAATTCACCCCTCCACTTT.

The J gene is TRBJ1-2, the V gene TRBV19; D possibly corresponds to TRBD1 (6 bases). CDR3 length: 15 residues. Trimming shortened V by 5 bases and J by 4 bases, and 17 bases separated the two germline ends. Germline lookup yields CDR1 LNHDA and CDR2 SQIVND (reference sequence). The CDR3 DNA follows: TGTGCCAGTAGTGCCCGGGACACTGAGAGCTATGGCTACACCTTC. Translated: CASSARDTESYGYTF.

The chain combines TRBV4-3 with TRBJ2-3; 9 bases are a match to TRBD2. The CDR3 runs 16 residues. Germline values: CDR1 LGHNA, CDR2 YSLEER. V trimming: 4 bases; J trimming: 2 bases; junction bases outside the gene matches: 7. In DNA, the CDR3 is TGCGCCAGCAGCCCCCGTGCGGGGGGGAACACAGATACGCAGTATTTT. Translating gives CASSPRAGGNTDTQYF.

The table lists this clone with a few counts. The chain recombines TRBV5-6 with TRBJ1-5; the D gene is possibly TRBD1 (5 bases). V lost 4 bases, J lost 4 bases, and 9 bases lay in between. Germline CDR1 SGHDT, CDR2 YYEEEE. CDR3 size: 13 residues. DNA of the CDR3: TGTGCCAGCAGCGCCGACAGAAATCAGCCCCAGCATTTT. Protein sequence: CASSADRNQPQHF.